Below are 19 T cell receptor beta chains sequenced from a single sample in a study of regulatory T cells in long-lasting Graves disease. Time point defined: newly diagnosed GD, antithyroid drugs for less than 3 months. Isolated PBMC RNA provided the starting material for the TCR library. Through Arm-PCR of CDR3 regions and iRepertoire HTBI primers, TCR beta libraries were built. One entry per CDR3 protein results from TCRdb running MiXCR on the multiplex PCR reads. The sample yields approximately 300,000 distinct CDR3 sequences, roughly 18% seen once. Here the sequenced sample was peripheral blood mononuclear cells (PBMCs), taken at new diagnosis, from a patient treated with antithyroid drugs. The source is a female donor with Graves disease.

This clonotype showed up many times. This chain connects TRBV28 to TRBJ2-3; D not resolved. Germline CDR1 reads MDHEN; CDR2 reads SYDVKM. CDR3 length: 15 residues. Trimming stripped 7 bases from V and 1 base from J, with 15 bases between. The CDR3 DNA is TGTGCCAGCACCCATGTGGGGTGGGGCACAGATACGCAGTATTTT. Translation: CASTHVGWGTDTQYF.

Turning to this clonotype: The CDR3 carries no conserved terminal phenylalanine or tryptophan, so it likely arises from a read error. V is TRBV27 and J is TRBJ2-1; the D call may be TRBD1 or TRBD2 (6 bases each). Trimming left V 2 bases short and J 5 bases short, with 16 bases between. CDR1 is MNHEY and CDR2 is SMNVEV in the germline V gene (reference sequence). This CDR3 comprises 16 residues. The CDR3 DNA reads TGTGCCAGCAGTTTAGTTCGGGGGACAACACACAATGAGCAGTTCCTC. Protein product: CASSLVRGTTHNEQFL.

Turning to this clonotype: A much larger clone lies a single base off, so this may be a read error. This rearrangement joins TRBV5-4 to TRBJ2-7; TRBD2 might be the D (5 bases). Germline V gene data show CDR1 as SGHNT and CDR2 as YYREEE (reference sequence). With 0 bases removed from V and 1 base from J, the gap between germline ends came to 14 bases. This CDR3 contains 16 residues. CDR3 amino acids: CASSLDLEGSSYEQYF. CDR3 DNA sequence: TGTGCCAGCAGCTTGGATTTAGAGGGATCTTCCTACGAGCAGTACTTC.

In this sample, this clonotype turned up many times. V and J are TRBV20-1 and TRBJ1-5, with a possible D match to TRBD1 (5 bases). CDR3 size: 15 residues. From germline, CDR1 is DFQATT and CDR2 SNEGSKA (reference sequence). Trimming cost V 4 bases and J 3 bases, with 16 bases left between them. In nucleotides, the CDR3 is TGCAGTGCTACCGCGGGCGGAGGGGACAATCAGCCCCAGCATTTT. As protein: CSATAGGGDNQPQHF.

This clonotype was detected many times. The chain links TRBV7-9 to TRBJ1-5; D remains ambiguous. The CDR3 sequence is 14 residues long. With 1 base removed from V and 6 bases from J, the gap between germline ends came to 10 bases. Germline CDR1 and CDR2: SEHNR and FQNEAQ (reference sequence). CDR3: CASSLDGWVQPQHF. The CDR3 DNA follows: TGTGCCAGCAGCTTAGACGGGTGGGTTCAGCCCCAGCATTTT.

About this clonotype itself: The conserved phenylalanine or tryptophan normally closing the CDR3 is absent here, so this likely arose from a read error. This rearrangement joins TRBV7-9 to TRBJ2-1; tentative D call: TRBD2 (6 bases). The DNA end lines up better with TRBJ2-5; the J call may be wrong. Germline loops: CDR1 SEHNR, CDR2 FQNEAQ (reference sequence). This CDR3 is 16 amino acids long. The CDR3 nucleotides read TGTGCCAGCAGCTTAGGTTGGAGGGCCCCCCAAGAGACCCAGTACTGC. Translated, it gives CASSLGWRAPQETQYC.

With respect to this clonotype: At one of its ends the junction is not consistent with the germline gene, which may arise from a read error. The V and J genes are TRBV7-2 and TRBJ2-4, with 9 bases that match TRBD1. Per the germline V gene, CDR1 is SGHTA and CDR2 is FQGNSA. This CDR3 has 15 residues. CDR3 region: CASSLVGGQGPLEDF. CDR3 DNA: TGTGCCAGCAGCCTGGTCGGTGGACAGGGGCCACTGGAGGACTTC.

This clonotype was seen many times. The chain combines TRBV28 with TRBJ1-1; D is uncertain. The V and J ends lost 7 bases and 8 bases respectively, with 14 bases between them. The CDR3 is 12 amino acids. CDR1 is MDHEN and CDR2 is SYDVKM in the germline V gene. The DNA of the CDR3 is TGTGCCAGCATTCTTCCCGGACGGGAAGCTTTCTTT. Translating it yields CASILPGREAFF.

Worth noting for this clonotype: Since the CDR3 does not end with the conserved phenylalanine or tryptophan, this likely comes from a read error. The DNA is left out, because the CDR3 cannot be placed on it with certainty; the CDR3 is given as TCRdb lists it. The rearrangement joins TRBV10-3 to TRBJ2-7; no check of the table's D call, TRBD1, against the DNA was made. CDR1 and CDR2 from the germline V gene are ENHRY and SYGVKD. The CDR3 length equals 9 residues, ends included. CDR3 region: CASPGQGWI.

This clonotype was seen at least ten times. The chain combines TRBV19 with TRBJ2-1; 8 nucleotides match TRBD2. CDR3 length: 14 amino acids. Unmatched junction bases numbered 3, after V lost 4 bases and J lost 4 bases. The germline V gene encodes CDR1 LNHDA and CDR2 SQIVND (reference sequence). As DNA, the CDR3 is TGTGCCAGTAGTAAGCGGGAGAGTTACAATGAGCAGTTCTTC. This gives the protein CASSKRESYNEQFF.

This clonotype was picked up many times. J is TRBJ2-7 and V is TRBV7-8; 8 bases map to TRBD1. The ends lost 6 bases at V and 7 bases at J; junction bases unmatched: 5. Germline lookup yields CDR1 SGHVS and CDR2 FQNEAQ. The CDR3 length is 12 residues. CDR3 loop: CASSFTGGEQYF. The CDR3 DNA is TGTGCCAGCAGTTTCACAGGGGGAGAGCAGTACTTC.

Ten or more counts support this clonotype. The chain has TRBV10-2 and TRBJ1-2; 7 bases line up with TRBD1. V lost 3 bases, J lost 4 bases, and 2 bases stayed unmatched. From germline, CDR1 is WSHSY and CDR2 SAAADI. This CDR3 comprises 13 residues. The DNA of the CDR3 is TGCGCCAGCAGTGAAACAGGGGCCTATGGCTACACCTTC. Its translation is CASSETGAYGYTF.

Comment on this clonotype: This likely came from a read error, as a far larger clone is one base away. The CDR3 DNA follows: TGTGCCAGCAGCTTAGACCCAGAGGGTAGGGAGCAGCTCTTC. Amino acids: CASSLDPEGREQLF. The V call is TRBV7-2, the J call TRBJ2-1; D may be TRBD2 (5 bases). The CDR3 has 14 amino acids. Germline CDR1 is SGHTA and CDR2 is FQGNSA.

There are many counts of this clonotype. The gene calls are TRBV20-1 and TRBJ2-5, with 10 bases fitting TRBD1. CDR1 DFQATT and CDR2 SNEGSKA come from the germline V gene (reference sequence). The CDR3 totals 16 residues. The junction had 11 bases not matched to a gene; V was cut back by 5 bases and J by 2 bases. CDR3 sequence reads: CSASRATGGRQETQYF. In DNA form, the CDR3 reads TGCAGTGCTTCCAGGGCGACAGGGGGCAGGCAAGAGACCCAGTACTTC.

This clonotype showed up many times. The CDR3 sequence is CASRGLAGVFAYF. For the CDR3, the DNA is TGTGCCAGCAGGGGACTAGCGGGAGTTTTCGCGTACTTC. The rearrangement links TRBV6-1 to TRBJ2-5; 14 nucleotides agree with TRBD2. V shed 6 bases and J 13 bases; nucleotides not matched to a gene: 7. This CDR3 is 13 amino acids long. CDR1 and CDR2 (germline): MNHNS, SASEGT.

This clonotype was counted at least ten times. CDR3 DNA: TGTGCCAGCAGACCGGTATTTGGGACTCGGACCCGATTTCCCGGGGAGCTGTTTTTT. Amino acid sequence: CASRPVFGTRTRFPGELFF. V gene TRBV28 combines with J gene TRBJ2-2, with a tentative D call TRBD2 (6 bases). The V gene's germline CDR1 is MDHEN and CDR2 SYDVKM. V lost 6 bases, J lost 6 bases, and 29 bases lay in between. The CDR3 runs 19 residues.

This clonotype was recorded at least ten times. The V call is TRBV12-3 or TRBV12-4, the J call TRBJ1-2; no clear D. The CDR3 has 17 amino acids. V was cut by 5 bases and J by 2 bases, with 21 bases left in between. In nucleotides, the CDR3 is TGTGCCAGCAGTCCCTTTTTTGGAGGAAAGAAGAACTATGGCTACACCTTC. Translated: CASSPFFGGKKNYGYTF.

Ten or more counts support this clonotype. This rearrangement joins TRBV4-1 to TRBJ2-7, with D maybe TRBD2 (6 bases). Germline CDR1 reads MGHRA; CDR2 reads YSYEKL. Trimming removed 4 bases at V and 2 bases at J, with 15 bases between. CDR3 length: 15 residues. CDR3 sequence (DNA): TGCGCCAGCAGCCCGACGGAGGGGTCCGCCTACGAGCAGTACTTC. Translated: CASSPTEGSAYEQYF.

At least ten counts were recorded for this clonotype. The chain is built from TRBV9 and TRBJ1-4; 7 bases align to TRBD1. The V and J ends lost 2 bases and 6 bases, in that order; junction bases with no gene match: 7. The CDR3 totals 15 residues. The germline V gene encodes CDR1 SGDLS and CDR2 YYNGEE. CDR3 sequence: CASSVTTGTYEKLFF. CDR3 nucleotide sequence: TGTGCCAGCAGCGTCACGACAGGGACTTATGAAAAACTGTTTTTT.